This T cell receptor (beta chain) was identified during a study of OX40 agonist ivuxolimab in advanced cancers. As for the study in general: As their treatment, patients were administered ivuxolimab, an agonistic anti-OX40 (CD134) antibody.

The CDR3 spans 18 residues. After removal of 5 bases from V and 3 bases from J, the junction contained 12 bases not matched to a gene. Germline V gives CDR1 SGHTA, CDR2 FQGTGA. The method was immunoSEQ multiplex PCR; TCRdb's version includes in-frame clones alone and lacks a portion of them. The sample includes some 150,000 clones, 90% of them seen just once. This specimen was CD4+ or CD8+ T cells sorted from blood, taken in a trial of the OX40 agonist ivuxolimab. The clonotype comes from an adult with an advanced solid tumor such as melanoma, head and neck, liver or kidney cancer. The chain couples TRBV7-3 to TRBJ2-1; 11 nucleotides agree with TRBD2. The CDR3 DNA reads as TGTGCCAGCAGCCCGCTACCCGGGACTAGCGGATACTACAATGAGCAGTTCTTC. Amino acid sequence: CASSPLPGTSGYYNEQFF.